This T cell receptor (beta chain) was sequenced during a study of cytomegalovirus exposure and HLA in healthy donors. Study-level points and caveats: Other equally common chains were less clonally expanded than HLA-associated TCR beta chains, a later analysis showed. In a later analysis, about 17,000 TCR beta sequences were associated with HLA alleles at 0.05 false discovery rate. Associated with cytomegalovirus, according to the listing, were some 150 TCR beta chains. Among the CMV-associated chains, a few were confirmed in vitro as specific for CMV antigens.

The PCR made use of 60 Vbeta and 13 Jbeta primers. Assay: immunoSEQ multiplex PCR; the TCRdb copy retains only in-frame clones and omits some. The sample has approximately 170,000 clones, approximately 71% seen once. Between the trimmed V and J ends, which lost 2 bases and 6 bases, there was a span of 14 bases. Germline V lookup: CDR1 MNHNS, CDR2 SASEGT. The CDR3 extends over 16 amino acids. This clone was found a few times. Its matching antigen is unknown. This chain joins TRBV6-1 and TRBJ1-6, with D possibly TRBD1 on 5 matching bases. The sample taken for sequencing was PBMCs. This clonotype was sampled from a man over 45 in good health and CMV-seronegative. This CDR3 reads CASSEKAGGSNSPLHF. The CDR3 region has the DNA TGTGCCAGCAGTGAAAAGGCCGGGGGGAGTAATTCACCCCTCCACTTT.